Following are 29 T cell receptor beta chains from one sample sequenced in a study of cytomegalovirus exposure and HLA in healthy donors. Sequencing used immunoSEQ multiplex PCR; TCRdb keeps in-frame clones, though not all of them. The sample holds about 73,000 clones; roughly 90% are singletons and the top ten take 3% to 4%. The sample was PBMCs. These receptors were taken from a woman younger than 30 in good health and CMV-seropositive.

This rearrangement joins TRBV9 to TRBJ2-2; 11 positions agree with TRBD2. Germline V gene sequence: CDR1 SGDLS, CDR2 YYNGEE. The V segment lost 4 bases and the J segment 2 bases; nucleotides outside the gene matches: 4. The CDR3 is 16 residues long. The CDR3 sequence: CASSRGLAENTGELFF. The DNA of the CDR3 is TGTGCCAGCAGCAGGGGACTAGCGGAAAACACCGGGGAGCTGTTTTTT.

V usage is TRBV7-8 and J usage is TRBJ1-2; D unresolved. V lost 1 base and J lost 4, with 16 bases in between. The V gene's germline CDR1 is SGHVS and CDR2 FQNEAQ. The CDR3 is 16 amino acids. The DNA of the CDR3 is TGTGCCAGCAGCTTAGTGAAATTGCCAACTGGCTATGGCTACACCTTC. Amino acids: CASSLVKLPTGYGYTF.

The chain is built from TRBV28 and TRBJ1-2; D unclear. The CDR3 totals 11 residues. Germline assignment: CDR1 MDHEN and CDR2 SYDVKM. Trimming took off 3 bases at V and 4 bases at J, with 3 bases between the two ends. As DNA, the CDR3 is TGTGCCAGCAGTTTTATCTATGGCTACACCTTC. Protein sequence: CASSFIYGYTF.

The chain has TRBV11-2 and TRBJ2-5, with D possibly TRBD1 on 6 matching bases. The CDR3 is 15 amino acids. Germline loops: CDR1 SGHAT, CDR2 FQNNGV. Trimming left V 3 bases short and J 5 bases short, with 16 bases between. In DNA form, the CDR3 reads TGTGCCAGCAGCTTGGGGCAGGGGCTGGGGGAGACCCAGTACTTC. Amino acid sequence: CASSLGQGLGETQYF.

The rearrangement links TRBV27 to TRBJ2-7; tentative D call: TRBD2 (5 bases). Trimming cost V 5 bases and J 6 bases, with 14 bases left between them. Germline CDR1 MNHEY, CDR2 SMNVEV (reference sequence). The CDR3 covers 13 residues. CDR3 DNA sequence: TGTGCCAGCAGTCTAGCTGGGCAGAGCGAGCAGTACTTC. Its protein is CASSLAGQSEQYF.

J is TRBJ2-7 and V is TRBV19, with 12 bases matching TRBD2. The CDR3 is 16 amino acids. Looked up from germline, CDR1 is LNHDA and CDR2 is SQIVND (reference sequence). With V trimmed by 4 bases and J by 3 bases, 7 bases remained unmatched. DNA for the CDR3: TGTGCCAGTAGTACCCCGACTAGCGGGAGCATCTACGAGCAGTACTTC. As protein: CASSTPTSGSIYEQYF. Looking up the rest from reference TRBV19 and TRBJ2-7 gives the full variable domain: DGGITQSPKYLFRKEGQNVTLSCEQNLNHDAMYWYRQDPGQGLRLIYYSQIVNDFQKGDIAEGYSVSREKKESFPLTVTSAQKNPTAFYLCASSTPTSGSIYEQYFGPGTRLTVT.

DNA for the CDR3: TGCGCCAGCAGCCAAGATAGGGGGAAGAGGACTGAAGCTTTCTTT. This codes for CASSQDRGKRTEAFF. The V and J genes are TRBV4-1 and TRBJ1-1, with D perhaps TRBD1 (6 bases). V lost 0 bases and J lost 5, with 13 bases in between. This CDR3 region has 15 residues. Per germline, CDR1 MGHRA and CDR2 YSYEKL.

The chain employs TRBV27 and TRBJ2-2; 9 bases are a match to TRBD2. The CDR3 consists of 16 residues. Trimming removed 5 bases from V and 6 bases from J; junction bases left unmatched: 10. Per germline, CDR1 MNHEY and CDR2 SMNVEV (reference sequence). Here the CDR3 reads CASSPTELAGAGELFF. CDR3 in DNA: TGTGCCAGCAGTCCCACTGAACTAGCGGGCGCCGGGGAGCTGTTTTTT.

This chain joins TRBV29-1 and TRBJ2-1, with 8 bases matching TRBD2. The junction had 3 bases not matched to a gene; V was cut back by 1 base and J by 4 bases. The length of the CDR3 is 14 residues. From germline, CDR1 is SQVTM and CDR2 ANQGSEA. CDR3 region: CSVEGRGRYNEQFF. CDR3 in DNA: TGCAGCGTTGAAGGTCGCGGGAGGTACAATGAGCAGTTCTTC.

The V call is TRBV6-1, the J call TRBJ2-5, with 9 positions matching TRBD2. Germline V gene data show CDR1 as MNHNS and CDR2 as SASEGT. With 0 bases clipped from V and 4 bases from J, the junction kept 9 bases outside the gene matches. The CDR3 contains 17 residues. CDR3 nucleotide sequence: TGTGCCAGCAGTGAAGCAGGTGGTAGCGGGGGTAGAGAGACCCAGTACTTC. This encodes CASSEAGGSGGRETQYF.

In nucleotides, the CDR3 is TGCAGCGTTGAAGAGGGCCCCTACGAGCAGTACTTC. As protein: CSVEEGPYEQYF. The J gene is TRBJ2-7, the V gene TRBV29-1; D not resolved. Germline-derived CDR1 and CDR2 are SQVTM and ANQGSEA. V was shortened by 0 bases and J by 2 bases, with 5 bases between the two germline ends. There are 12 residues in the CDR3.

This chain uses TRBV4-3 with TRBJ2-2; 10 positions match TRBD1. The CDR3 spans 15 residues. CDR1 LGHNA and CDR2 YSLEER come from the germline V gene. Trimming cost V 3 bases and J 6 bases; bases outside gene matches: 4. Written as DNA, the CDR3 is TGCGCCAGCAGCCATGAGACAGGGGGCCCCGGGGAGCTGTTTTTT. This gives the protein CASSHETGGPGELFF.

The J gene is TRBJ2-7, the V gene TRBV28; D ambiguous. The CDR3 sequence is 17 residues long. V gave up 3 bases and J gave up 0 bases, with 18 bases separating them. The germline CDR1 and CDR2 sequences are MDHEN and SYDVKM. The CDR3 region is CASSFSYLSTSSYEQYF. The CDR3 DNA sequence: TGTGCCAGCAGTTTTTCGTATTTATCAACAAGCTCCTACGAGCAGTACTTC.

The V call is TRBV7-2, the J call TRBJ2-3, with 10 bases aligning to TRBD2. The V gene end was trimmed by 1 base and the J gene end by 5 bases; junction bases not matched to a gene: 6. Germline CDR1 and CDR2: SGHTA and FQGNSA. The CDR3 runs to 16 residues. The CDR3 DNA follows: TGTGCCAGCAGCTTAGTGGCTAGCGGGGGAGGAGATACGCAGTATTTT. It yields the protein CASSLVASGGGDTQYF. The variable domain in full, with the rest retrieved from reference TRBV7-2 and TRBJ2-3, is GAGVSQSPSNKVTEKGKDVELRCDPISGHTALYWYRQSLGQGLEFLIYFQGNSAPDKSGLPSDRFSAERTGGSVSTLTIQRTQQEDSAVYLCASSLVASGGGDTQYFGPGTRLTVL.

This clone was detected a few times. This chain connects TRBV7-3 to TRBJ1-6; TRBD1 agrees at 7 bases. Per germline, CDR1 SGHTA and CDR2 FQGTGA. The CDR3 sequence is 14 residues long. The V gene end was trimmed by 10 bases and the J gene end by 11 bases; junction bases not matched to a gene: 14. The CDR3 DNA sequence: TGTGCCACCCCAACGCCCAGGGACAGCACACCCCTCCACTTT. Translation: CATPTPRDSTPLHF.

DNA for the CDR3: TGTGCCAGTAGTCCCAAGAGGACAGGGGGCCGAGGCACTGAAGCTTTCTTT. Protein: CASSPKRTGGRGTEAFF. The chain is built from TRBV19 and TRBJ1-1, with 11 bases fitting TRBD1. Germline trimming cut 5 bases from V and 4 bases from J; bases unmatched to any gene: 12. This CDR3 region has 17 residues. From germline, CDR1 is LNHDA and CDR2 SQIVND (reference sequence).

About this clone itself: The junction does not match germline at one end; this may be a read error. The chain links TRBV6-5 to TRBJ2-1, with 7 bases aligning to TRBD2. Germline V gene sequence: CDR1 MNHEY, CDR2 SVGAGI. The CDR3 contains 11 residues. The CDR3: CASSMGRVQLF. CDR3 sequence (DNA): TGTGCCAGCAGTATGGGGAGGGTTCAACTCTTC.

CDR3 residues: CASSDRVTGTEAFF. The CDR3 bases are TGTGCCAGCAGTGACAGGGTTACGGGCACTGAAGCTTTCTTT. V gene TRBV6-6 combines with J gene TRBJ1-1; 7 positions agree with TRBD1. J was trimmed by 4 bases and V by 5 bases; bases with no gene match: 7. The CDR3 has 14 amino acids. The germline V gene has CDR1 MNHNY and CDR2 SVGAGI (reference sequence).

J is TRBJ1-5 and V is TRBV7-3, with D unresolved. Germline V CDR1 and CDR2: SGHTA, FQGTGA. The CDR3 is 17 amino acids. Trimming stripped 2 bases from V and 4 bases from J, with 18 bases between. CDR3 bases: TGTGCCAGCAGCTTATGCCCCTTGAGGCAGTTAAATCAGCCCCAGCATTTT. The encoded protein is CASSLCPLRQLNQPQHF.

This CDR3 reads CASSLGGGTSVPYEQYF. CDR3 coding DNA: TGTGCCAGCAGCTTGGGAGGTGGGACTAGCGTACCCTACGAGCAGTACTTC. The rearrangement uses TRBV5-4 and TRBJ2-7; 10 bases are shared with TRBD2. The CDR3 is 17 amino acids. The junction had 8 bases not matched to a gene; V was cut back by 0 bases and J by 2 bases. Germline values: CDR1 SGHNT, CDR2 YYREEE (reference sequence).

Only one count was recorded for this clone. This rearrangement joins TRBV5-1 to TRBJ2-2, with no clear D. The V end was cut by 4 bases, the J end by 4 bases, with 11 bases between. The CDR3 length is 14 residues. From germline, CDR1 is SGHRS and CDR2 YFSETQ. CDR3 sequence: CASSVATVTGELFF. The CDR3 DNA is TGCGCCAGCAGCGTGGCGACTGTCACCGGGGAGCTGTTTTTT.

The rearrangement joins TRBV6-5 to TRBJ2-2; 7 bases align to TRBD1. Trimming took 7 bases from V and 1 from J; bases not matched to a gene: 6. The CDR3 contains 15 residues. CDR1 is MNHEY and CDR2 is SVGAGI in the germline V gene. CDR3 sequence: CASNPTGLNTGELFF. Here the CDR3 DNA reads TGTGCCAGCAATCCGACAGGGTTGAACACCGGGGAGCTGTTTTTT.

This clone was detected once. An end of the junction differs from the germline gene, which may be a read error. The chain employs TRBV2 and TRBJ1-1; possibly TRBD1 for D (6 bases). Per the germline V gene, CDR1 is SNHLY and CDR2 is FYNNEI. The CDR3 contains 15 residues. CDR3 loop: CASREARGGDTEAFF. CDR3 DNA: TGTGCCAGCAGAGAAGCCCGAGGGGGGGACACTGAAGCTTTCTTT.

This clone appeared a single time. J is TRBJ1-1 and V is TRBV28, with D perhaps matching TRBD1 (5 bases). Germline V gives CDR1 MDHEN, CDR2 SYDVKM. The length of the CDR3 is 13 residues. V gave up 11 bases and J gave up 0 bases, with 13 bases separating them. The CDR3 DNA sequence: TGTGCCTGTCACAGGACTATGAACACTGAAGCTTTCTTT. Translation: CACHRTMNTEAFF.

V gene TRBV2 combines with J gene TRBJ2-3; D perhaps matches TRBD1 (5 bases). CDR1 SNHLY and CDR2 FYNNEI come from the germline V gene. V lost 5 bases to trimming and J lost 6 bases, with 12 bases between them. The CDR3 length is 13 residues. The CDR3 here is CASSQGPLDTQYF. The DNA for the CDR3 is TGTGCCAGCAGTCAGGGCCCCCTCGATACGCAGTATTTT. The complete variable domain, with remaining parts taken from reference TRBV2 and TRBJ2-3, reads EPEVTQTPSHQVTQMGQEVILRCVPISNHLYFYWYRQILGQKVEFLVSFYNNEISEKSEIFDDQFSVERPDGSNFTLKIRSTKLEDSAMYFCASSQGPLDTQYFGPGTRLTVL.

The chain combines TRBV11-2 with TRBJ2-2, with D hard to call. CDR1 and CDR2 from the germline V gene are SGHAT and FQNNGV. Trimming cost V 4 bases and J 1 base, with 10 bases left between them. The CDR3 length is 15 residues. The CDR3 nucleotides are TGTGCCAGCAGCTCCCCCCCCCTGAACACCGGGGAGCTGTTTTTT. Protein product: CASSSPPLNTGELFF.

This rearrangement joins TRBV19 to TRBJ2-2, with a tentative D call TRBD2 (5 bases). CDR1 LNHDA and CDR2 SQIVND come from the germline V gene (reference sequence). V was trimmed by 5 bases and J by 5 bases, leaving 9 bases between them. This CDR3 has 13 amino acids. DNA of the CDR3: TGTGCCAGTAGTCTGCTAGCTACCGGGGAGCTGTTTTTT. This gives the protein CASSLLATGELFF.

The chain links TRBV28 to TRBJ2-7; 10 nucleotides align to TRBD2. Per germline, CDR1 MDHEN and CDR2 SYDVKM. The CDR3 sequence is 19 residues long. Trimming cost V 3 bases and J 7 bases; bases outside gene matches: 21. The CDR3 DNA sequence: TGTGCCAGCAGTTTTAGAAGGGCTAGCGGGAGTTGGGGGGACGGTGAGCAGTACTTC. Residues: CASSFRRASGSWGDGEQYF.

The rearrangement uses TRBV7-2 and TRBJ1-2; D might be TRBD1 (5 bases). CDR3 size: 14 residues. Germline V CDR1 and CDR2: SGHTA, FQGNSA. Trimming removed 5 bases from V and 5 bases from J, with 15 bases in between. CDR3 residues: CASSADPTGYGYTF. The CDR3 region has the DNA TGTGCCAGCAGCGCCGACCCCACAGGTTATGGCTACACCTTC.